This TCR beta chain derives from a study of breast tumors, draining lymph nodes, adjacent tissues. Note on this clonotype: Possible read error: a much larger clone is one base away.

Breast cancer patients provided tissue from their axillary draining lymph nodes. TCRdb reprocessed the multiplex PCR reads with MiXCR, giving one entry per CDR3 protein. The sample includes some 120,000 distinct CDR3 sequences, 15% to 20% seen only once; the top ten take around 3.5%. This CDR3 comprises 12 residues. This receptor was taken from a female donor with breast cancer. Some clones in this sample may be carry-over from other donors' samples. Material: axillary lymph node tissue. V gene TRBV12-3 or TRBV12-4 combines with J gene TRBJ2-3; D call uncertain. CDR3 amino acids: CDSSPHTDTQYF. The CDR3 DNA sequence: TGTGACAGCAGTCCCCACACAGATACGCAGTATTTT.